This section outlines one T cell receptor (beta chain) sequence together with its context. By how much of the sample it makes up, this clone is medium-sized (0.01 to 0.1%). The antigen it recognizes is unknown. With a mouse as the source, gene names and germline sequences are drawn from the mouse. The sequence runs out 3 residues before the end of the CDR3; the remainder is reconstructed from the germline J gene. As encoded in the germline V gene, CDR1 is NNHDY while CDR2 is SYVADS. From its cysteine to its phenylalanine, the CDR3 spans 13 amino acids. Only the CDR3 bases that were read are kept: 30 of them, in frame from base 1. V sheds 1 base and J sheds 4 bases, leaving 3 bases between their ends. Per the publication, the time point label means: mouse skin 6 weeks after grafting, around onset of hair loss. Mouse graft recipients had skin biopsies taken at grafting and 3 and 6 weeks after grafting to track clonal expansion.

Library generation was performed with the immunoSEQ multiplex PCR assay. For TCR sequencing, RNA was extracted from every sample and reverse transcribed into cDNA to serve as template. First-strand cDNA was synthesized with SuperScript III using a 2:1 mix of oligo-dT and random hexamers. A synthetic immune receptor repertoire was used to measure amplification bias, and any remaining bias was corrected computationally. Sequencing of the libraries was done on Illumina HiSeq with 60 bp reads that cover the CDR3, reading from J toward V. On the study's bioinformatics: Raw reads were preprocessed to remove errors, and CDR3 was defined by IMGT conventions from the conserved cysteine to phenylalanine. To get clonality, Shannon entropy was normalized by log2 of the number of productive unique TCRs and the result was subtracted from 1. Whether scalp clones were CD4 or CD8 was inferred by matching scalp TCRbeta sequences against CD4 and CD8 repertoires sorted from blood. TCRdb stores this immuneACCESS table with in-frame sequences only. Part of the clones is absent; in the studies checked, under half of the shortfall reflects unresolved V genes, and no reason is known for the rest. That table is the source of V, J and clone size, and D and trimming were worked out from the DNA. The sample comprises about 5,900 clones, and every one was counted more than once. Over 25% of the sample rests with the top ten.

This specimen belongs to a study of CD8+ T cells in alopecia areata (dated by TCRdb to 2017 to 2018). About the investigation overall: Skin from C3H/HeJ donors with spontaneous alopecia (about 6-13 months old) was grafted onto female C3H/HeJ recipients aged 7-10 weeks. To study T cell clonal expansion in alopecia areata, the researchers applied high-throughput TCRbeta sequencing to both the C3H/HeJ mouse model and human patients. Human TCRbeta sequencing covered scalp tissue and sorted CD4+ and CD8+ peripheral blood T cells from patchy and totalis/universalis alopecia areata patients and healthy controls. Amplification of TCRbeta CDR3 regions was done by immunoSEQ multiplex PCR using 35 Vbeta forward primers and 13 Jbeta reverse primers. RNA was extracted with the PAXgene miRNA kit for fixed scalp, the miRNeasy kit for PBMCs, and the RNeasy kit for mouse skin. Clonality in the scalp was compared among normal scalp (n=4), patchy alopecia areata scalp (n=8), and alopecia totalis/universalis scalp (n=8).

Beyond this particular receptor, the publication reports: Unlike mouse skin, where gammadelta T cells dominate, normal human skin contains resident alphabeta T cells that get sequenced too, which complicates analysis of the scalp TCR repertoire. Shared TCR sequences between patients were less evident than in mice, which may be partly attributable to HLA diversity in the patient population. Compared with normal scalp, lesional scalp, particularly in alopecia totalis/universalis, had higher clonality and more expanded CD8+ clones, which suggests antigenic drive.

The sample consisted of skin, taken at week 6. This receptor was obtained from a C3H/HeJ mouse with alopecia areata. In terms of MHC, this strain is H2-k. Here the chain combines TRBV13-3 and TRBJ1-6; the D segment cannot be called with confidence. TRBJ1-6 is given ORF status, its function remaining uncertain. The CDR3 DNA, read in part, is TGTGCCAGCAGTGATAAGTATAATTCGCCC. It is translated as CASSDKYNSP. The entire CDR3 is CASSDKYNSPLYF.